These 20 T cell receptor beta chains share one sample of origin, sequenced in a study of shared clonotypes between healthy human individuals. Produced via immunoSEQ multiplex PCR; TCRdb's table is partial and in-frame only. Of roughly 520,000 clones listed, 95% to 97% are singletons. The sample was naive CD4+ T cells sorted from blood. Regarding subset: CD45RA+ positively selected. The source is a woman aged 30 to 39 in good health.

This chain joins TRBV28 and TRBJ2-3, with 7 positions matching TRBD2. The germline CDR1 and CDR2 sequences are MDHEN and SYDVKM. Trimming at V came to 1 base and at J to 2 bases, leaving 6 bases not matched to a gene. The CDR3 is 16 amino acids. Here the CDR3 reads CASSLSASGYTDTQYF. CDR3 DNA: TGTGCCAGCAGTTTATCGGCTAGCGGATACACAGATACGCAGTATTTT.

The chain has TRBV19 and TRBJ2-7; 9 bases line up with TRBD1. The trim removed 5 bases at V and 7 bases at J, leaving 6 bases unmatched. The CDR3 runs 13 residues. Germline assignment: CDR1 LNHDA and CDR2 SQIVND (reference sequence). The CDR3 coding sequence is TGTGCCAGTAGTCAAGGACAGGGGCGGGAGCAGTACTTC. Translated: CASSQGQGREQYF.

This clone appeared a single time. The chain recombines TRBV5-1 with TRBJ2-3; D might be TRBD2 (6 bases). Trimming stripped 0 bases from V and 2 bases from J, with 7 bases between. The germline CDR1 and CDR2 sequences are SGHRS and YFSETQ. The CDR3 has 14 amino acids. The CDR3 coding sequence is TGCGCCAGCAGCTTGGGGGAGGCCACAGATACGCAGTATTTT. Translation gives CASSLGEATDTQYF.

The chain employs TRBV19 and TRBJ2-5, with 9 bases fitting TRBD1. The J call may not be correct, given that the DNA end is closer to TRBJ2-7. This CDR3 has 16 amino acids. Germline loops: CDR1 LNHDA, CDR2 SQIVND (reference sequence). The CDR3 spells CASSISRGQGIHEQYF. CDR3 DNA: TGTGCCAGTAGTATCTCCAGGGGACAGGGAATCCACGAGCAGTACTTC.

The count of this clone is one. This chain joins TRBV4-1 and TRBJ2-7; 9 positions agree with TRBD2. The V and J ends lost 0 bases and 5 bases, in that order; junction bases with no gene match: 14. The CDR3 totals 18 residues. CDR1 is MGHRA, CDR2 YSYEKL, per germline. DNA for the CDR3: TGCGCCAGCAGCCAAGAATGGTTTTGGAGCGGGAGGAGAAACGAGCAGTACTTC. It yields the protein CASSQEWFWSGRRNEQYF.

The V gene is TRBV28, the J gene TRBJ2-3; 14 bases align to TRBD2. The V and J ends lost 6 bases and 7 bases, in that order; junction bases with no gene match: 12. The CDR3 spans 17 residues. The germline V gene encodes CDR1 MDHEN and CDR2 SYDVKM. The chain's CDR3 is CASSPGLAGGRGNTQYF. The CDR3 DNA reads TGTGCCAGCAGCCCCGGACTAGCGGGAGGCCGAGGGAATACGCAGTATTTT.

CDR3 sequence: CAWSVTGPQHF. The CDR3, as DNA: TGTGCCTGGAGTGTAACGGGGCCCCAGCATTTT. This chain connects TRBV30 to TRBJ1-5; no definite D call. V lost 0 bases and J 9 bases, leaving 6 bases between the germline ends. The germline V gene encodes CDR1 GTSNPN and CDR2 SVGIG (reference sequence). The CDR3 spans 11 residues.

The chain carries TRBV28 and TRBJ1-2; D gene unclear. Germline V CDR1 and CDR2: MDHEN, SYDVKM. With 1 base removed from V and 8 bases from J, the gap between germline ends came to 14 bases. This CDR3 region has 14 residues. DNA of the CDR3: TGTGCCAGCAGTTTATACCGACTGGCGAACGGCTACACCTTC. The encoded protein is CASSLYRLANGYTF.

J is TRBJ2-1 and V is TRBV28; D not resolved. V lost 1 base and J 7 bases, leaving 2 bases between the germline ends. The CDR3 runs 11 residues. Germline CDR1 and CDR2: MDHEN and SYDVKM. The CDR3, as DNA: TGTGCCAGCAGTTTATTGAATGAGCAGTTCTTC. Translated: CASSLLNEQFF.

This chain links TRBV18 with TRBJ1-5; D is unclear. The CDR3 runs 17 residues. Germline assignment: CDR1 KGHSH and CDR2 LQKENI. Trimming removed 4 bases from V and 1 base from J, with 17 bases in between. The CDR3 DNA sequence: TGTGCCAGCTCACAAACGGAACTTAGCCTCAGCAATCAGCCCCAGCATTTT. Amino acid sequence: CASSQTELSLSNQPQHF.

The chain employs TRBV30 and TRBJ2-3; the D is unclear. V was trimmed by 3 bases and J by 4 bases, leaving 23 bases between them. Germline lookup yields CDR1 GTSNPN and CDR2 SVGIG (reference sequence). CDR3 size: 17 residues. CDR3 DNA sequence: TGTGCCTGGAGCGCACACCTCCTAGGTCCCGCCGCAGATACGCAGTATTTT. It specifies CAWSAHLLGPAADTQYF.

This rearrangement joins TRBV5-5 to TRBJ1-1; D not resolved. Trimming removed 5 bases from V and 4 bases from J, with 12 bases in between. The CDR3 length is 13 residues. The germline V gene encodes CDR1 SGHKS and CDR2 YYEKEE (reference sequence). The CDR3 is CASSLNRVTEAFF. DNA of the CDR3: TGTGCCAGCAGTCTCAATCGGGTCACTGAAGCTTTCTTT.

The V gene is TRBV28, the J gene TRBJ2-7; 12 bases align to TRBD2. V lost 2 bases to trimming and J lost 4 bases; unmatched junction nucleotides: 3. Germline V lookup: CDR1 MDHEN, CDR2 SYDVKM. The CDR3 is made up of 15 amino acids. CDR3 nucleotides: TGTGCCAGCAGTTTACTAGCGGGAGGGGGGTACGAGCAGTACTTC. The encoded protein is CASSLLAGGGYEQYF.

V is TRBV4-1 and J is TRBJ2-3, with D possibly matching TRBD2 (6 bases). CDR1 and CDR2 from the germline V gene are MGHRA and YSYEKL. The CDR3 has 19 amino acids. V dropped 0 bases and J dropped 3 bases, with 22 bases sitting between them. The CDR3 is CASSQEGAGLAAGTDTQYF. The CDR3 coding sequence is TGCGCCAGCAGCCAAGAAGGGGCGGGCTTAGCGGCCGGGACAGATACGCAGTATTTT.

V and J are TRBV15 and TRBJ2-5; no clear D gene. From germline, CDR1 is LNHNV and CDR2 YYDKDF (reference sequence). With 11 bases removed from V and 11 bases from J, the gap between germline ends came to 21 bases. The CDR3 is 12 amino acids. The CDR3 DNA sequence: TGTGCCTATGAATCCAACCTCGGGCGGCAGTACTTC. It codes for CAYESNLGRQYF.

V is TRBV5-1 and J is TRBJ2-7, with a tentative D call TRBD2 (5 bases). This CDR3 is built from 14 residues. V shed 4 bases and J shed 0 bases, with 11 bases lying between them. Looked up from germline, CDR1 is SGHRS and CDR2 is YFSETQ. This CDR3 reads CASSETGGSYEQYF. The DNA for the CDR3 is TGCGCCAGCAGCGAGACTGGAGGCTCCTACGAGCAGTACTTC.

The chain uses TRBV7-9 and TRBJ2-6; the match to TRBD1 covers 9 bases. The CDR3 spans 19 residues. The J segment lost 0 bases and the V segment lost 5 bases, leaving 11 bases of the junction unmatched. Germline lookup yields CDR1 SEHNR and CDR2 FQNEAQ (reference sequence). In DNA, the CDR3 is TGTGCCAGCAGCCCATTGGGACAGGGCGAAGACTCTGGGGCCAACGTCCTGACTTTC. It yields the protein CASSPLGQGEDSGANVLTF.

The gene calls are TRBV10-3 and TRBJ2-1; TRBD2 agrees at 9 bases. The CDR3 runs to 13 residues. V dropped 4 bases and J dropped 8; count of bases not matched to a gene: 3. CDR1 ENHRY and CDR2 SYGVKD come from the germline V gene. The CDR3 nucleotides are TGTGCCATCAGTGTAGCGGGAGCAGATGAGCAGTTCTTC. Its translation: CAISVAGADEQFF.

A single count supports this clone. The rearrangement uses TRBV6-5 and TRBJ2-5, with 8 bases fitting TRBD1. With the DNA end fitting TRBJ2-7 better, the J assignment may be wrong. Germline lookup yields CDR1 MNHEY and CDR2 SVGAGI. The CDR3 has 14 amino acids. CDR3 loop: CASSRGQGGNEQYF. DNA for the CDR3: TGTGCCAGCAGTCGCGGACAGGGTGGCAACGAGCAGTACTTC.

The chain uses TRBV5-6 and TRBJ2-1; D may be TRBD2 (6 bases). This CDR3 comprises 14 residues. V was shortened by 4 bases and J by 2 bases, with 10 bases between the two germline ends. Germline CDR1 is SGHDT and CDR2 is YYEEEE. The CDR3 sequence is CASSTREPYNEQFF. Here the CDR3 DNA reads TGTGCCAGCAGCACTCGGGAGCCCTACAATGAGCAGTTCTTC.